In this sample, the clone carrying this TCR beta chain turned up a few times. The antigen is not known. Cells sorted as Tregs were CD4+, CD25+ and CD127-/low. After constant-region reverse-primer amplification, full-length variable regions underwent semi-nested PCR with Nested Universal Primer A. MiXCR, run by TCRdb on the 5' RACE reads, gives a single entry per CDR3 protein. Seen here are roughly 58,000 distinct CDR3 sequences, about a fifth observed once, and the top ten hold 3.2%. Study-level results: The larger-cohort validation was restricted to a single TCR beta V-J rearrangement rather than whole repertoires. Greatest tumor Treg TCR overlap was with tumor naive CD4+ cells.

The J segment lost 2 bases and the V segment lost 5 bases, leaving 9 bases of the junction unmatched. The CDR3 is 14 amino acids. The germline gives CDR1 DFQATT, CDR2 SNEGSKA (reference sequence). The receptor was derived from a female donor with breast cancer. J is TRBJ2-7 and V is TRBV20-1, with 7 nucleotides matching TRBD2. The sample was tumor-infiltrating Tregs sorted from the breast tumor. CDR3 coding DNA: TGCAGTGCTTCTTCCCCCGGGACTACCTACGAGCAGTACTTC. This gives the protein CSASSPGTTYEQYF.